The 23 T cell receptor beta chains below come from one sample, sequenced in a study of a mutant IDH1 vaccine in newly diagnosed glioma. Produced via immunoSEQ multiplex PCR; TCRdb's table is partial and in-frame only. The table shows roughly 40,000 clones, with roughly nine tenths occurring only once. Time point meaning: week 5, during vaccination. Doses comprised 300 ug of mutant IDH1 20-mer peptide each, plus topical imiquimod. The antigens of these receptors remain unknown. The material sequenced was PBMCs, taken from a glioma patient whose treatment included an IDH1 peptide vaccine. Receptors were obtained from a middle-aged man with glioma.

This sequence joins TRBV13 and TRBJ2-7; tentatively, D is TRBD1 (5 bases). The CDR3 totals 14 residues. Germline V gene sequence: CDR1 PRHDT, CDR2 FYEKMQ (reference sequence). V lost 6 bases and J lost 0, with 12 bases in between. Here the CDR3 reads CASRNRPSSYEQYF. CDR3 sequence (DNA): TGTGCCAGCAGGAACAGGCCTAGCTCCTACGAGCAGTACTTC.

The chain is built from TRBV7-6 and TRBJ1-5; D gene unclear. The CDR3 contains 15 residues. Trimming shortened V by 2 bases and J by 2 bases, and 10 bases separated the two germline ends. Germline assignment: CDR1 SGHVS and CDR2 FNYEAQ. This CDR3 reads CASSLSLEGNQPQHF. CDR3 nucleotides: TGTGCCAGCAGCTTATCGTTGGAAGGCAATCAGCCCCAGCATTTT. Using reference TRBV7-6 and TRBJ1-5 for the parts outside the CDR3, the full variable domain is GAGVSQSPRYKVTKRGQDVALRCDPISGHVSLYWYRQALGQGPEFLTYFNYEAQQDKSGLPNDRFSAERPEGSISTLTIQRTEQRDSAMYRCASSLSLEGNQPQHFGDGTRLSIL.

This chain uses TRBV21-1 with TRBJ2-5; TRBD1, as called in the table, went unchecked against the DNA. TRBV21-1 is listed as a pseudogene. CDR3 length equals 12 residues. The CDR3 reads CASSVRGETQYF. CDR3 DNA: TGTGCCAGCAGTGTCAGGGGGGAGACCCAGTACTTC.

The V and J genes are TRBV6-5 and TRBJ2-3; possibly TRBD2 for D (6 bases). The V and J ends lost 6 bases and 2 bases respectively, with 9 bases between them. This CDR3 comprises 13 residues. The germline V gene has CDR1 MNHEY and CDR2 SVGAGI. The CDR3 region is CASRRDFTDTQYF. The CDR3 region has the DNA TGTGCCAGCAGAAGGGACTTCACAGATACGCAGTATTTT.

V is TRBV29-1 and J is TRBJ2-2; D unresolved. The ends were cut back, 3 bases at V and 0 bases at J, with 5 bases in the middle. Germline CDR1 reads SQVTM; CDR2 reads ANQGSEA. The CDR3 has 13 residues. CDR3 sequence: CSVDQANTGELFF. The CDR3 DNA reads as TGCAGCGTTGACCAGGCGAACACCGGGGAGCTGTTTTTT.

The chain carries TRBV30 and TRBJ1-1; the D is unclear. V shed 0 bases and J shed 4 bases, with 3 bases lying between them. There are 11 residues in the CDR3. The germline V gene has CDR1 GTSNPN and CDR2 SVGIG (reference sequence). The CDR3 loop reads CAWSVTTEAFF. In nucleotides, the CDR3 is TGTGCCTGGAGTGTCACCACTGAAGCTTTCTTT.

CDR3 DNA sequence: TGTGCCAGCCTTAGGGGAGGATGGTACTCACCCCTCCACTTT. This gives the protein CASLRGGWYSPLHF. The genes are TRBV6-6 and TRBJ1-6, with D perhaps TRBD1 (5 bases). Trimming shortened V by 8 bases and J by 10 bases, and 18 bases separated the two germline ends. The CDR3 sequence is 14 residues long. Germline CDR1 and CDR2: MNHNY and SVGAGI (reference sequence).

The V gene is TRBV18, the J gene TRBJ2-7, with 7 positions matching TRBD1. V gave up 4 bases and J gave up 2 bases; unmatched junction bases: 8. There are 15 residues in the CDR3. The germline V gene has CDR1 KGHSH and CDR2 LQKENI. CDR3 DNA: TGTGCCAGCTCACTTAGTTGGGACAGTCCCTACGAGCAGTACTTC. Translation gives CASSLSWDSPYEQYF. The full variable domain, completed using reference TRBV18 and TRBJ2-7, is NAGVMQNPRHLVRRRGQEARLRCSPMKGHSHVYWYRQLPEEGLKFMVYLQKENIIDESGMPKERFSAEFPKEGPSILRIQQVVRGDSAAYFCASSLSWDSPYEQYFGPGTRLTVT.

The chain recombines TRBV7-9 with TRBJ2-6; D gene uncertain. The CDR3 is made up of 15 amino acids. CDR1 and CDR2 (germline): SEHNR, FQNEAQ (reference sequence). V dropped 1 base and J dropped 2 bases, with 6 bases sitting between them. CDR3 DNA sequence: TGTGCCAGCAGCTTAGAACACCCTGGGGCCAACGTCCTGACTTTC. Translation: CASSLEHPGANVLTF.

The chain links TRBV30 to TRBJ2-5; D is unclear. Looked up from germline, CDR1 is GTSNPN and CDR2 is SVGIG (reference sequence). The CDR3 is 11 residues long. Trimming left V 5 bases short and J 0 bases short, with 4 bases between. The CDR3 is CAWGHQETQYF. The CDR3 DNA is TGTGCCTGGGGGCACCAAGAGACCCAGTACTTC. The complete variable domain, with remaining parts taken from reference TRBV30 and TRBJ2-5, reads SQTIHQWPATLVQPVGSPLSLECTVEGTSNPNLYWYRQAAGRGLQLLFYSVGIGQISSEVPQNLSASRPQDRQFILSSKKLLLSDSGFYLCAWGHQETQYFGPGTRLLVL.

This rearrangement joins TRBV25-1 to TRBJ1-1; 8 bases are shared with TRBD1. The CDR3 totals 12 residues. J gave up 4 bases and V 6 bases, and 1 base lay outside the gene matches. Germline CDR1 MGHDK, CDR2 SYGVNS. The CDR3: CASRTGATEAFF. CDR3 coding DNA: TGTGCCAGCAGGACAGGGGCCACTGAAGCTTTCTTT.

The rearrangement joins TRBV25-1 to TRBJ1-6, with 10 bases lining up with TRBD1. The V gene end was trimmed by 4 bases and the J gene end by 8 bases; junction bases not matched to a gene: 8. Germline lookup yields CDR1 MGHDK and CDR2 SYGVNS. This CDR3 comprises 16 residues. The CDR3 reads CASSALDRGGYSPLHF. CDR3 bases: TGTGCCAGCAGTGCATTGGACAGGGGGGGGTATTCACCCCTCCACTTT.

A few counts support this clone. The rearrangement uses TRBV5-4 and TRBJ2-7, with 9 nucleotides matching TRBD1. V lost 4 bases and J lost 6; bases outside the gene matches: 8. Germline V gene data show CDR1 as SGHNT and CDR2 as YYREEE (reference sequence). The CDR3 extends over 14 amino acids. Here the CDR3 reads CASSVPGQGVEQYF. The CDR3 DNA sequence: TGTGCCAGCAGCGTCCCGGGACAGGGAGTCGAGCAGTACTTC.

The V call is TRBV5-1, the J call TRBJ1-2; D is undetermined. In germline, CDR1 is SGHRS, CDR2 YFSETQ. Trimming cost V 4 bases and J 4 bases, with 11 bases left between them. This CDR3 is 13 amino acids long. CDR3 sequence: CASSRTTLYGYTF. The CDR3 nucleotides are TGCGCCAGCAGCCGGACCACGCTCTATGGCTACACCTTC.

This rearrangement joins TRBV30 to TRBJ2-7; D remains ambiguous. Germline assignment: CDR1 GTSNPN and CDR2 SVGIG (reference sequence). The CDR3 length is 12 residues. Trimming took off 7 bases at V and 3 bases at J, with 13 bases between the two ends. The CDR3 sequence is CAYGVFNYEQYF. In DNA form, the CDR3 reads TGTGCCTATGGAGTCTTCAACTACGAGCAGTACTTC.

The chain has TRBV28 and TRBJ2-4; TRBD2 matches 8 bases. The CDR3 is made up of 14 amino acids. Germline values: CDR1 MDHEN, CDR2 SYDVKM. V dropped 5 bases and J dropped 7; count of bases not matched to a gene: 7. For the CDR3, the DNA is TGTGCCAGCAGTCCTAGCGGGCCCGGGAACATTCAGTACTTC. Encoded protein: CASSPSGPGNIQYF.

V usage is TRBV2 and J usage is TRBJ2-7; D is unresolved. Germline CDR1 and CDR2: SNHLY and FYNNEI. There are 13 residues in the CDR3. V was shortened by 4 bases and J by 2 bases, with 9 bases between the two germline ends. CDR3 residues: CASSGRIAYEQYF. In nucleotides, the CDR3 is TGTGCCAGCAGTGGTCGGATCGCCTACGAGCAGTACTTC.

The chain is built from TRBV6-1 and TRBJ1-1; maybe TRBD1 (6 bases). The ends were cut back, 8 bases at V and 2 bases at J, with 9 bases in the middle. The CDR3 contains 12 residues. The germline CDR1 and CDR2 sequences are MNHNS and SASEGT. Here the CDR3 reads CASGQLNTEAFF. CDR3 in DNA: TGTGCCAGCGGACAGCTAAACACTGAAGCTTTCTTT.

This chain connects TRBV9 to TRBJ2-3; the D gene could be TRBD1 or TRBD2 (5 bases each). CDR1 and CDR2 (germline): SGDLS, YYNGEE. With 4 bases removed from V and 2 bases from J, the gap between germline ends came to 20 bases. The CDR3 length is 17 residues. The CDR3 sequence: CASSPRRQLDYTDTQYF. The CDR3 region has the DNA TGTGCCAGCAGCCCCCGGCGACAGTTAGACTACACAGATACGCAGTATTTT.

The rearrangement uses TRBV15 and TRBJ2-5; D possibly corresponds to TRBD2 (5 bases). The CDR3 extends over 15 amino acids. Between the trimmed V and J ends, which lost 4 bases and 7 bases, there was a span of 19 bases. The germline V gene encodes CDR1 LNHNV and CDR2 YYDKDF (reference sequence). The CDR3 DNA follows: TGTGCCACCAGCACTCCGGAGGAAGGGCTCGGGACCCAGTACTTC. The encoded protein is CATSTPEEGLGTQYF. The whole variable domain, filled in from reference TRBV15 and TRBJ2-5, reads DAMVIQNPRYQVTQFGKPVTLSCSQTLNHNVMYWYQQKSSQAPKLLFHYYDKDFNNEADTPDNFQSRRPNTSFCFLDIRSPGLGDTAMYLCATSTPEEGLGTQYFGPGTRLLVL.

This sequence joins TRBV2 and TRBJ2-7; TRBD2 might be the D (7 bases). The CDR3 consists of 12 residues. Deletions cut 8 bases from V and 2 bases from J, with 10 bases between. CDR1 is SNHLY and CDR2 is FYNNEI in the germline V gene. CDR3 region: CASGGGTYEQYF. DNA of the CDR3: TGTGCCAGCGGGGGGGGCACCTACGAGCAGTACTTC.

This clone has just one count. The V and J genes are TRBV4-2 and TRBJ1-3; 7 positions agree with TRBD1. The V segment lost 0 bases and the J segment 0 bases; nucleotides outside the gene matches: 5. Germline loops: CDR1 LGHNA, CDR2 YNFKEQ. The CDR3 is 17 amino acids. The CDR3 bases are TGTGCCAGCAGCCAAGATCGGGACAGAGCCTCTGGAAACACCATATATTTT. Translating it yields CASSQDRDRASGNTIYF.

The V and J genes are TRBV15 and TRBJ1-2, with a tentative D call TRBD1 (6 bases). Germline V gene data show CDR1 as LNHNV and CDR2 as YYDKDF (reference sequence). This CDR3 region has 13 residues. The V end lost 10 bases, the J end lost 2 bases, and 14 bases lay between the germline ends. DNA for the CDR3: TGTGCCATCCAATGGGGGCCAAACTATGGCTACACCTTC. Protein product: CAIQWGPNYGYTF.